One and the same sample provided the 28 T cell receptor beta chains below, sequenced in a study of T cell responses to AZD1222 COVID-19 vaccine. Only in-frame clones appear in the TCRdb table, and some are missing; sequencing was by immunoSEQ multiplex PCR. The sample lists approximately 260,000 clones, about 92% occurring once. The sample was peripheral blood, taken on day 0 of AZD1222 vaccination. These receptors were taken from an adult in good health.

The chain combines TRBV21-1 with TRBJ2-5; the table's D call of TRBD2 was not tested on the DNA. TRBV21-1 is a pseudogene segment. The CDR3 loop spans 16 amino acids. CDR3 loop: CASSKVVGGEGETQYF. The CDR3 DNA reads TGTGCCAGCAGCAAAGTGGTGGGAGGTGAAGGAGAGACCCAGTACTTC.

The chain carries TRBV5-1 and TRBJ2-2; possible D gene TRBD2, 6 bases. The CDR3 length is 14 residues. CDR1 is SGHRS, CDR2 YFSETQ, per germline. Trimming took off 4 bases at V and 8 bases at J, with 15 bases between the two ends. CDR3: CASSPGLSRGELFF. The CDR3 DNA sequence: TGCGCCAGCAGCCCGGGACTGTCGAGGGGGGAGCTGTTTTTT.

The chain carries TRBV4-2 and TRBJ1-2, with no clear D. The V gene's germline CDR1 is LGHNA and CDR2 YNFKEQ. Deletions cut 4 bases from V and 0 bases from J, with 15 bases between. The CDR3 covers 16 residues. The CDR3 reads CASSRETVLANYGYTF. The CDR3 coding sequence is TGTGCCAGCAGCCGGGAGACGGTTCTAGCTAACTATGGCTACACCTTC.

CDR3 residues: CASSVSGGRGETQYF. CDR3 DNA: TGTGCCAGCAGCGTTAGCGGGGGCCGGGGGGAGACCCAGTACTTC. The chain links TRBV9 to TRBJ2-5; 9 nucleotides align to TRBD2. The germline CDR1 and CDR2 sequences are SGDLS and YYNGEE. The CDR3 covers 15 residues. Losses at the gene ends were 2 bases for V and 5 bases for J; bases not matched to a gene: 7.

The chain is built from TRBV7-2 and TRBJ2-7, with TRBD2 matching 9 bases. CDR1 is SGHTA, CDR2 FQGNSA, per germline. This CDR3 contains 18 residues. Trimming removed 0 bases from V and 2 bases from J; junction bases left unmatched: 11. The CDR3 DNA is TGTGCCAGCAGCTTAGCCCAGGGTAGTAGCGGGAGACCCTACGAGCAGTACTTC. As protein: CASSLAQGSSGRPYEQYF.

The gene calls are TRBV19 and TRBJ1-2; D call uncertain. Germline CDR1 is LNHDA and CDR2 is SQIVND (reference sequence). There are 12 residues in the CDR3. V was shortened by 10 bases and J by 3 bases, with 12 bases between the two germline ends. CDR3 region: CATRAGDYGYTF. The CDR3 DNA follows: TGTGCCACTCGGGCGGGAGACTATGGCTACACCTTC.

V and J are TRBV6-5 and TRBJ2-2; 9 positions agree with TRBD1. The ends lost 8 bases at V and 2 bases at J; junction bases unmatched: 6. The germline V gene has CDR1 MNHEY and CDR2 SVGAGI. The CDR3 length is 15 residues. CDR3 nucleotides: TGTGCCAGCCAGACGGGACAGGGTAACACCGGGGAGCTGTTTTTT. This translates into CASQTGQGNTGELFF.

V gene TRBV2 combines with J gene TRBJ1-1; the D is unclear. V dropped 2 bases and J dropped 0 bases, with 10 bases sitting between them. Germline CDR1 SNHLY, CDR2 FYNNEI. The CDR3 spans 15 residues. The CDR3 reads CASSESKPVNTEAFF. CDR3 DNA: TGTGCCAGCAGTGAATCGAAGCCGGTGAACACTGAAGCTTTCTTT.

This rearrangement joins TRBV4-2 to TRBJ1-5, with D perhaps matching TRBD1 (6 bases). This CDR3 contains 15 residues. Germline CDR1 is LGHNA and CDR2 is YNFKEQ. Deletions cut 1 base from V and 7 bases from J, with 14 bases between. The CDR3 protein is CASSQGYRDGQPQHF. The CDR3 coding sequence is TGTGCCAGCAGCCAAGGATACAGGGATGGCCAGCCCCAGCATTTT.

Written as DNA, the CDR3 is TGCGCCAGCAGCCACCCGACTAGCGGCATCTACGAGCAGTACTTC. Translating it yields CASSHPTSGIYEQYF. This chain uses TRBV4-1 with TRBJ2-7, with TRBD2 matching over 9 bases. The length of the CDR3 is 15 residues. V was pared by 3 bases and J by 3 bases, with 6 bases of the junction left unmatched. Germline values: CDR1 MGHRA, CDR2 YSYEKL.

The V gene is TRBV7-3, the J gene TRBJ2-2; a possible D gene is TRBD1 (5 bases). The germline V gene encodes CDR1 SGHTA and CDR2 FQGTGA. Trimming shortened V by 6 bases and J by 0 bases, and 8 bases separated the two germline ends. The CDR3 length is 14 residues. CDR3 amino acids: CASRTVANTGELFF. CDR3 nucleotide sequence: TGTGCCAGCAGGACAGTCGCGAACACCGGGGAGCTGTTTTTT.

The chain has TRBV5-8 and TRBJ1-6; possible D gene TRBD1, 5 bases. Trimming left V 4 bases short and J 10 bases short, with 18 bases between. This CDR3 has 15 residues. Germline values: CDR1 SGHTS, CDR2 YDEGEE. Written as DNA, the CDR3 is TGTGCCAGCAGCCCTCGGGCGGATAGGGGATCACCCCTCCACTTT. It encodes CASSPRADRGSPLHF.

The DNA of the CDR3 is TGTGCCAGCAGCGTAGATGGGACAGGGGGTCAGCCCCAGCATTTT. It codes for CASSVDGTGGQPQHF. V is TRBV9 and J is TRBJ1-5, with TRBD1 matching 11 bases. This CDR3 is built from 15 residues. V gave up 0 bases and J gave up 6 bases; unmatched junction bases: 2. The germline CDR1 and CDR2 sequences are SGDLS and YYNGEE.

The rearrangement uses TRBV6-1 and TRBJ1-1; 7 bases are a match to TRBD1. The CDR3 is 18 residues long. Germline-derived CDR1 and CDR2 are MNHNS and SASEGT. Trimming at V came to 0 bases and at J to 6 bases, leaving 16 bases not matched to a gene. CDR3 bases: TGTGCCAGCAGTGAAGCGCTTCCGGGAAGGGGGCGACGGGCTGAAGCTTTCTTT. Translated, it gives CASSEALPGRGRRAEAFF.

The chain recombines TRBV11-2 with TRBJ1-2, with D tentatively TRBD1 (6 bases). Trimming took 5 bases from V and 6 from J, leaving 13 bases between them. Per germline, CDR1 SGHAT and CDR2 FQNNGV. This CDR3 has 13 amino acids. The CDR3 reads CASSPGTPNGYTF. The DNA for the CDR3 is TGTGCCAGCAGCCCCGGGACACCGAATGGCTACACCTTC.

V is TRBV28 and J is TRBJ2-7; TRBD1 matches at 8 bases. The CDR3 has 14 amino acids. Germline V gives CDR1 MDHEN, CDR2 SYDVKM. V lost 5 bases and J lost 6; bases outside the gene matches: 9. The CDR3 here is CASSKGAGGLEQYF. The CDR3 bases are TGTGCCAGCAGTAAGGGGGCAGGGGGCCTCGAGCAGTACTTC.

The chain recombines TRBV5-1 with TRBJ1-2; 7 nucleotides match TRBD1. This CDR3 contains 13 residues. The V gene end was trimmed by 4 bases and the J gene end by 8 bases; junction bases not matched to a gene: 8. The germline CDR1 and CDR2 sequences are SGHRS and YFSETQ. The CDR3 region has the DNA TGCGCCAGCAGCCGCGGACAGGTTCGGGGCTACACCTTC. It encodes CASSRGQVRGYTF.

The chain has TRBV2 and TRBJ1-1, with a weak D call TRBD1 (5 bases). The CDR3 covers 15 residues. V gave up 3 bases and J gave up 3 bases, with 14 bases separating them. Germline CDR1 reads SNHLY; CDR2 reads FYNNEI. CDR3 residues: CASSDGEGRDTEAFF. The CDR3 DNA reads as TGTGCCAGCAGTGACGGTGAGGGGAGGGACACTGAAGCTTTCTTT. Filled out from reference TRBV2 and TRBJ1-1, the complete variable domain reads EPEVTQTPSHQVTQMGQEVILRCVPISNHLYFYWYRQILGQKVEFLVSFYNNEISEKSEIFDDQFSVERPDGSNFTLKIRSTKLEDSAMYFCASSDGEGRDTEAFFGQGTRLTVV.

CDR3 sequence reads: CASSSPGQGPEGYTF. The CDR3 DNA is TGTGCCAGCAGTTCTCCGGGACAGGGACCCGAAGGCTACACCTTC. The V call is TRBV6-2 or TRBV6-3, the J call TRBJ1-2; TRBD1 matches at 9 bases. The CDR3 consists of 15 residues. The germline V gene encodes CDR1 MNHEY and CDR2 SVGEGT. V shed 4 bases and J 8 bases; nucleotides not matched to a gene: 11.

V usage is TRBV5-1 and J usage is TRBJ2-5; the match to TRBD2 covers 8 bases. There are 16 residues in the CDR3. In germline, CDR1 is SGHRS, CDR2 YFSETQ. The V segment lost 1 base and the J segment 2 bases; nucleotides outside the gene matches: 7. The CDR3 DNA reads as TGCGCCAGCAGCTTGCCGGGCCGGGGGGGTCAAGAGACCCAGTACTTC. Amino acids: CASSLPGRGGQETQYF.

This chain uses TRBV19 with TRBJ2-7; the match to TRBD1 covers 9 bases. Germline V gene sequence: CDR1 LNHDA, CDR2 SQIVND (reference sequence). Trimming took 4 bases from V and 2 from J; bases not matched to a gene: 9. The CDR3 length is 16 residues. The CDR3 sequence is CASSKTGGTVAYEQYF. The DNA of the CDR3 is TGTGCCAGTAGTAAGACAGGGGGGACCGTTGCCTACGAGCAGTACTTC.

This chain uses TRBV25-1 with TRBJ2-1; 9 positions match TRBD2. The CDR3 is made up of 16 amino acids. The ends lost 7 bases at V and 0 bases at J; junction bases unmatched: 7. Germline V CDR1 and CDR2: MGHDK, SYGVNS. This CDR3 reads CASTTSGSISYNEQFF. The CDR3 DNA reads as TGTGCCAGCACAACTAGCGGGTCCATCTCCTACAATGAGCAGTTCTTC.

This chain joins TRBV2 and TRBJ1-5, with TRBD1 identical over 9 bases. CDR3 length equals 17 residues. Germline V gene sequence: CDR1 SNHLY, CDR2 FYNNEI. The J segment lost 1 base and the V segment lost 8 bases, leaving 12 bases of the junction unmatched. Here the CDR3 DNA reads TGTGCCAGCGTCCTTTCGTCCGGGACAGGGAGCAATCAGCCCCAGCATTTT. Its protein is CASVLSSGTGSNQPQHF.

This rearrangement joins TRBV11-1 to TRBJ2-7; TRBD1 aligns across 9 bases. Per germline, CDR1 SGHAT and CDR2 FQDESV (reference sequence). The CDR3 length is 13 residues. V trimming: 5 bases; J trimming: 5 bases; junction bases outside the gene matches: 4. In nucleotides, the CDR3 is TGTGCCAGCAGCGCGAGGACAGGGGACGAGCAGTACTTC. It is translated as CASSARTGDEQYF.

The rearrangement uses TRBV19 and TRBJ1-1; 7 nucleotides match TRBD1. The germline V gene has CDR1 LNHDA and CDR2 SQIVND (reference sequence). V lost 10 bases and J lost 9; bases outside the gene matches: 17. The CDR3 contains 14 residues. The CDR3 sequence is CATLQGTELFKAFF. For the CDR3, the DNA is TGTGCCACCCTACAGGGGACTGAGCTTTTTAAAGCTTTCTTT.

The chain carries TRBV5-1 and TRBJ1-1; TRBD1 is a possible D gene (5 bases). The CDR3 contains 14 residues. V was pared by 0 bases and J by 0 bases, with 6 bases between. CDR1 and CDR2 (germline): SGHRS, YFSETQ. The CDR3 reads CASSLEGMNTEAFF. The CDR3 nucleotides are TGCGCCAGCAGCTTGGAGGGGATGAACACTGAAGCTTTCTTT.

The chain has TRBV5-1 and TRBJ2-2; possibly TRBD2 for D (5 bases). The V end was cut by 5 bases, the J end by 6 bases, with 14 bases between. The CDR3 totals 14 residues. Germline lookup yields CDR1 SGHRS and CDR2 YFSETQ. The CDR3 region is CASSPLGDSGELFF. CDR3 DNA sequence: TGCGCCAGCAGTCCCCTCGGGGATTCCGGGGAGCTGTTTTTT.

The sample holds one count of this clone. The genes are TRBV19 and TRBJ2-1; tentative D call: TRBD2 (5 bases). Germline V gene lookup returns CDR1 LNHDA and CDR2 SQIVND (reference sequence). Trimming shortened V by 9 bases and J by 3 bases, and 18 bases separated the two germline ends. The CDR3 runs to 15 residues. CDR3 nucleotide sequence: TGTGCCAGCAGCCCCCGCTCGGGGTACTACAATGAGCAGTTCTTC. This codes for CASSPRSGYYNEQFF.